This TCR beta chain came from a study of spatial heterogeneity in lung cancer. Time point reported: sample taken at primary tumor resection. TCRdb independently ran MiXCR on the 5' RACE reads; one entry per CDR3 protein. The data contain under 4,000 distinct CDR3 sequences, 8.5% to 10% of them singletons. This clonotype was counted many times. The antigen is not known. The study's findings and limits: Tracking of tumor mutation counts was seen in expanded intratumoral alpha and beta TCR counts.

V lost 3 bases and J 7 bases, leaving 6 bases between the germline ends. This CDR3 region has 11 residues. CDR1 SEHNR and CDR2 FQNEAQ come from the germline V gene (reference sequence). This clonotype originated in a male donor with early-stage non-small cell lung cancer. Here the sequenced sample was lung tumor tissue, taken at surgery. The chain uses TRBV7-9 and TRBJ1-1; no reliable D call. This CDR3 is CASSLDREAFF. CDR3 sequence (DNA): TGTGCCAGCAGCTTGGACCGTGAAGCTTTCTTT.